These 27 T cell receptor beta chains share one sample of origin, sequenced in a study of T cell changes during pregnancy in multiple sclerosis. Libraries were prepared by immunoSEQ multiplex PCR; TCRdb keeps only in-frame clonotypes and omits some of them. The sample contains tens of thousands of clones, around 93% of which appear only once. The sample here was CD8+ T cells from peripheral blood mononuclear cells, taken after pregnancy. Source of these receptors: a female donor with multiple sclerosis, enrolled in a pregnancy study.

The chain uses TRBV4-3 and TRBJ2-5; D is uncertain. Trimming took 0 bases from V and 1 from J, leaving 9 bases between them. The length of the CDR3 is 15 residues. Germline CDR1 and CDR2: LGHNA and YSLEER. CDR3 residues: CASSQDRDTQETQYF. The CDR3 DNA is TGCGCCAGCAGCCAAGACCGAGACACCCAAGAGACCCAGTACTTC.

The chain is built from TRBV15 and TRBJ2-3; D is uncertain. Trimming removed 0 bases at V and 1 base at J, with 5 bases between. The CDR3 length is 14 residues. The germline V gene encodes CDR1 LNHNV and CDR2 YYDKDF (reference sequence). This CDR3 reads CATSRDARTDTQYF. The CDR3 DNA reads TGTGCCACCAGCAGAGACGCGCGCACAGATACGCAGTATTTT.

The chain links TRBV9 to TRBJ1-1, with 7 bases matching TRBD1. The V segment lost 4 bases and the J segment 3 bases; nucleotides outside the gene matches: 6. The CDR3 loop spans 14 amino acids. From germline, CDR1 is SGDLS and CDR2 YYNGEE. CDR3 coding DNA: TGTGCCAGCAGCCTCGATCAGGGGGACACTGAAGCTTTCTTT. This translates into CASSLDQGDTEAFF.

DNA of the CDR3: TGCGCCAGCAGCTTGGGGCCGGACAGGTTCTACGAGCAGTACTTC. It encodes CASSLGPDRFYEQYF. The chain has TRBV5-1 and TRBJ2-7; 7 nucleotides match TRBD1. J gave up 3 bases and V 0 bases, and 6 bases lay outside the gene matches. The CDR3 covers 15 residues. CDR1 is SGHRS and CDR2 is YFSETQ in the germline V gene.

The rearrangement links TRBV19 to TRBJ1-5; TRBD1 might be the D (5 bases). The CDR3 spans 16 residues. Germline CDR1 reads LNHDA; CDR2 reads SQIVND (reference sequence). The V gene lost 4 bases and the J gene lost 7 bases, with 20 bases spanning the gap. Here the CDR3 DNA reads TGTGCCAGTAGTAGCCCCGTTGGTCAGGGCCTACAGCCCCAGCATTTT. This translates into CASSSPVGQGLQPQHF.

The chain has TRBV14 and TRBJ2-2; TRBD1 agrees at 8 bases. The J segment lost 6 bases and the V segment lost 4 bases, leaving 7 bases of the junction unmatched. Germline CDR1 SGHDN, CDR2 FVKESK. The CDR3 loop spans 15 amino acids. The CDR3 bases are TGTGCCAGCAGCCCTACAGGGGGGCGTGCCGGGGAGCTGTTTTTT. It codes for CASSPTGGRAGELFF.

The chain links TRBV27 to TRBJ2-1, with 8 bases matching TRBD1. The junction had 7 bases not matched to a gene; V was cut back by 2 bases and J by 7 bases. This CDR3 spans 15 amino acids. Germline V gives CDR1 MNHEY, CDR2 SMNVEV (reference sequence). CDR3 loop: CASSLGQGGRNEQFF. CDR3 DNA: TGTGCCAGCAGTTTAGGACAGGGCGGTAGGAATGAGCAGTTCTTC.

The chain combines TRBV15 with TRBJ2-7; 11 bases align to TRBD2. CDR3 length equals 15 residues. The J segment lost 1 base and the V segment lost 4 bases, leaving 3 bases of the junction unmatched. Germline CDR1 is LNHNV and CDR2 is YYDKDF (reference sequence). In DNA, the CDR3 is TGTGCCACCAGCAAGATAGCGGGAGGGTCCTACGAGCAGTACTTC. Translated, it gives CATSKIAGGSYEQYF.

In this sample, this clone turned up a few times. The chain links TRBV5-1 to TRBJ1-1, with a weak D call TRBD1 (6 bases). The CDR3 consists of 14 residues. Per germline, CDR1 SGHRS and CDR2 YFSETQ. Trimming took 4 bases from V and 6 from J, leaving 16 bases between them. CDR3 region: CASSPIQGISEAFF. CDR3 nucleotide sequence: TGCGCCAGCAGCCCTATCCAGGGGATCTCTGAAGCTTTCTTT. Full variable domain (remainder filled in from reference TRBV5-1 and TRBJ1-1): KAGVTQTPRYLIKTRGQQVTLSCSPISGHRSVSWYQQTPGQGLQFLFEYFSETQRNKGNFPGRFSGRQFSNSRSEMNVSTLELGDSALYLCASSPIQGISEAFFGQGTRLTVV.

The chain has TRBV4-2 and TRBJ2-1; weak D call: TRBD2 (5 bases). V shed 0 bases and J shed 1 base, with 13 bases lying between them. The CDR3 is 17 amino acids. Germline V gene data show CDR1 as LGHNA and CDR2 as YNFKEQ. This CDR3 is CASSQDWLGGSYNEQFF. The CDR3 DNA follows: TGTGCCAGCAGCCAAGATTGGCTAGGAGGTTCCTACAATGAGCAGTTCTTC.

J is TRBJ1-5 and V is TRBV27, with 8 bases matching TRBD1. V gave up 6 bases and J gave up 2 bases; unmatched junction bases: 9. Germline CDR1 MNHEY, CDR2 SMNVEV (reference sequence). The CDR3 covers 16 residues. The CDR3: CASRKTGEEGNQPQHF. DNA of the CDR3: TGTGCCAGCAGGAAGACAGGGGAGGAAGGCAATCAGCCCCAGCATTTT.

This chain joins TRBV9 and TRBJ1-5, with D perhaps TRBD1 (5 bases). Germline CDR1 is SGDLS and CDR2 is YYNGEE. The CDR3 contains 14 residues. The V end was cut by 7 bases, the J end by 3 bases, with 14 bases between. The CDR3, as DNA: TGTGCCAGCTCTAAGGGGTCTGACAATCAGCCCCAGCATTTT. This sequence encodes CASSKGSDNQPQHF.

V gene TRBV7-2 combines with J gene TRBJ2-2, with TRBD2 matching 10 bases. CDR1 and CDR2 from the germline V gene are SGHTA and FQGNSA. Trimming removed 1 base from V and 0 bases from J; junction bases left unmatched: 2. CDR3 length: 17 residues. CDR3: CASSLVTSGTNTGELFF. CDR3 coding DNA: TGTGCCAGCAGCTTAGTAACTAGCGGGACGAACACCGGGGAGCTGTTTTTT.

CDR3 amino acids: CASRDRGPSYEQYF. The CDR3, as DNA: TGTGCCAGCAGAGACAGGGGGCCCAGCTACGAGCAGTACTTC. This sequence joins TRBV25-1 and TRBJ2-7; the match to TRBD1 covers 10 bases. The V and J ends lost 6 bases and 3 bases, in that order; junction bases with no gene match: 5. This CDR3 has 14 residues. Germline values: CDR1 MGHDK, CDR2 SYGVNS.

This clone was picked up a small number of times. The chain combines TRBV7-9 with TRBJ1-1, with D perhaps TRBD1 (6 bases). The germline V gene has CDR1 SEHNR and CDR2 FQNEAQ (reference sequence). The CDR3 covers 14 residues. V was shortened by 0 bases and J by 4 bases, with 9 bases between the two germline ends. The CDR3 reads CASSLALGGTEAFF. The CDR3 region has the DNA TGTGCCAGCAGCTTAGCGCTAGGGGGCACTGAAGCTTTCTTT.

The chain combines TRBV6-5 with TRBJ2-5, with D possibly matching TRBD1 (5 bases). This CDR3 has 14 amino acids. The ends were cut back, 2 bases at V and 4 bases at J, with 11 bases in the middle. Germline CDR1 reads MNHEY; CDR2 reads SVGAGI. The CDR3 spells CASSYRGGRETQYF. CDR3 sequence (DNA): TGTGCCAGCAGTTACAGGGGCGGACGAGAGACCCAGTACTTC.

The rearrangement uses TRBV4-1 and TRBJ1-4; D gene uncertain. Germline V CDR1 and CDR2: MGHRA, YSYEKL. The CDR3 length is 13 residues. V was trimmed by 2 bases and J by 11 bases, leaving 12 bases between them. The CDR3 region has the DNA TGCGCCAGCAGCCAAAGCCCACTAGGGAAACTGTTTTTT. Amino acids: CASSQSPLGKLFF.

As regards this clone: Other DNA sequences of this sample code for an identical CDR3. This rearrangement joins TRBV7-9 to TRBJ2-1; no definite D call. V was trimmed by 2 bases and J by 1 base, leaving 3 bases between them. The CDR3 runs to 13 residues. Germline CDR1 is SEHNR and CDR2 is FQNEAQ (reference sequence). CDR3 bases: TGTGCCAGCAGCTTACCATCCTACAATGAGCAGTTCTTC. Protein sequence: CASSLPSYNEQFF. The full variable domain, completed using reference TRBV7-9 and TRBJ2-1, is DTGVSQNPRHKITKRGQNVTFRCDPISEHNRLYWYRQTLGQGPEFLTYFQNEAQLEKSRLLSDRFSAERPKGSFSTLEIQRTEQGDSAMYLCASSLPSYNEQFFGPGTRLTVL.

The V gene is TRBV7-2, the J gene TRBJ2-7; 10 bases map to TRBD1. This CDR3 has 15 residues. The junction had 6 bases not matched to a gene; V was cut back by 3 bases and J by 4 bases. Looked up from germline, CDR1 is SGHTA and CDR2 is FQGNSA. The CDR3 loop is CASSFRDRGLYEQYF. In DNA form, the CDR3 reads TGTGCCAGCAGCTTTCGAGACAGGGGGCTATACGAGCAGTACTTC.

This chain links TRBV7-3 with TRBJ1-1, with 8 bases that match TRBD1. In germline, CDR1 is SGHTA, CDR2 FQGTGA. This CDR3 has 14 amino acids. Trimming at V came to 4 bases and at J to 5 bases, leaving 6 bases not matched to a gene. The CDR3 sequence is CASSSTGGGTEAFF. The CDR3 coding sequence is TGTGCCAGCAGCTCAACAGGGGGGGGAACTGAAGCTTTCTTT.

The chain is built from TRBV9 and TRBJ2-1, with 10 nucleotides matching TRBD2. This CDR3 is built from 16 residues. J lost 6 bases, V lost 0 bases, and 6 bases had no gene match. Germline loops: CDR1 SGDLS, CDR2 YYNGEE. CDR3 amino acids: CASSVESSGGGNEQFF. CDR3 DNA sequence: TGTGCCAGCAGCGTAGAGTCCAGCGGGGGGGGCAATGAGCAGTTCTTC. Looking up the rest from reference TRBV9 and TRBJ2-1 gives the full variable domain: DSGVTQTPKHLITATGQRVTLRCSPRSGDLSVYWYQQSLDQGLQFLIQYYNGEERAKGNILERFSAQQFPDLHSELNLSSLELGDSALYFCASSVESSGGGNEQFFGPGTRLTVL.

The V and J genes are TRBV5-6 and TRBJ1-4, with a weak D call TRBD1 (5 bases). The CDR3 is 15 amino acids. Per the germline V gene, CDR1 is SGHDT and CDR2 is YYEEEE. V was shortened by 0 bases and J by 6 bases, with 12 bases between the two germline ends. CDR3 nucleotide sequence: TGTGCCAGCAGCTTGGGGGGGGAGCGCGATGAAAAACTGTTTTTT. Amino acid sequence: CASSLGGERDEKLFF.

The chain employs TRBV7-9 and TRBJ2-7; TRBD2 matches 9 bases. J lost 3 bases, V lost 3 bases, and 12 bases had no gene match. The germline V gene has CDR1 SEHNR and CDR2 FQNEAQ (reference sequence). This CDR3 has 17 residues. CDR3 in amino acids: CASSLASGTSPYYEQYF. CDR3 bases: TGTGCCAGCAGCTTGGCTAGCGGGACTTCCCCTTACTACGAGCAGTACTTC.

The chain carries TRBV9 and TRBJ2-2; 7 bases are shared with TRBD1. The junction had 6 bases not matched to a gene; V was cut back by 4 bases and J by 6 bases. The CDR3 contains 14 residues. Germline CDR1 is SGDLS and CDR2 is YYNGEE. The CDR3 DNA sequence: TGTGCCAGCAGCTTTAAACAGGGGTCCGGGGAGCTGTTTTTT. Residues: CASSFKQGSGELFF.

The chain couples TRBV15 to TRBJ2-1; perhaps TRBD2 as D (5 bases). This CDR3 comprises 18 residues. The V gene lost 0 bases and the J gene lost 0 bases, with 15 bases spanning the gap. Germline V gene data show CDR1 as LNHNV and CDR2 as YYDKDF (reference sequence). CDR3: CATSRDGDGVSSYNEQFF. The CDR3 DNA reads TGTGCCACCAGCAGAGATGGTGACGGGGTCAGCTCCTACAATGAGCAGTTCTTC.

DNA of the CDR3: TGTGCCAGCAGGACTAGCCGAAACACCGGGGAGCTGTTTTTT. It encodes CASRTSRNTGELFF. The V gene is TRBV7-6, the J gene TRBJ2-2; 7 nucleotides match TRBD2. The CDR3 runs to 14 residues. V lost 6 bases and J lost 2; bases outside the gene matches: 3. Germline assignment: CDR1 SGHVS and CDR2 FNYEAQ. Filled out from reference TRBV7-6 and TRBJ2-2, the complete variable domain reads GAGVSQSPRYKVTKRGQDVALRCDPISGHVSLYWYRQALGQGPEFLTYFNYEAQQDKSGLPNDRFSAERPEGSISTLTIQRTEQRDSAMYRCASRTSRNTGELFFGEGSRLTVL.

The chain has TRBV5-1 and TRBJ1-5; TRBD1 matches 7 bases. The V gene end was trimmed by 4 bases and the J gene end by 3 bases; junction bases not matched to a gene: 10. The CDR3 has 16 residues. The germline gives CDR1 SGHRS, CDR2 YFSETQ. This CDR3 reads CASSPIGGGINQPQHF. CDR3 nucleotide sequence: TGCGCCAGCAGCCCGATAGGGGGCGGGATCAATCAGCCCCAGCATTTT.